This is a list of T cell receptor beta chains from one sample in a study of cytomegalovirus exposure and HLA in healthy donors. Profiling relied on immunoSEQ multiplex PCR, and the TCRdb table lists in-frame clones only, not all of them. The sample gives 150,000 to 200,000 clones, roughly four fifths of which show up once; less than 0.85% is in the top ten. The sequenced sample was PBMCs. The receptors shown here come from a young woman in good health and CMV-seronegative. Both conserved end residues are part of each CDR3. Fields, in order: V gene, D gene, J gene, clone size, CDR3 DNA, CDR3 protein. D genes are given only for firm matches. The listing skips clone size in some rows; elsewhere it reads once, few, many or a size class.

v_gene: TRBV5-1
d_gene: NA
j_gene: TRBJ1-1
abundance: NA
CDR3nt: TGCGCCAGCAGCTTGTCCTCTGGGGCGGTTGAAGCTTTCTTT
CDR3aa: CASSLSSGAVEAFF

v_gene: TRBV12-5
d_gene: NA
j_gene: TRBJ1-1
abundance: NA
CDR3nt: TGTGCTAGTGATTTGGGGCAGAACACTGAAGCTTTCTTT
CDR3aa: CASDLGQNTEAFF

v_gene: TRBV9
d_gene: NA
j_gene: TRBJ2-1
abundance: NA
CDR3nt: TGTGCCAGCAGCGCCGGACTCGACACCTACAATGAGCAGTTCTTC
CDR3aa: CASSAGLDTYNEQFF

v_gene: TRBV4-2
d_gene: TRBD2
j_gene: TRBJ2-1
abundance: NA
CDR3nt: TGTGCCAGCAGCCGGGGGGCGGGGGGGCCCTACAATGAGCAGTTCTTC
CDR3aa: CASSRGAGGPYNEQFF

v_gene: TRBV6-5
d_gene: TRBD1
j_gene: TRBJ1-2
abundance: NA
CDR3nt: TGTGCCAGCAGTTCGGGACAGGGATCGGGTTTTTATGGCTACACCTTC
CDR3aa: CASSSGQGSGFYGYTF

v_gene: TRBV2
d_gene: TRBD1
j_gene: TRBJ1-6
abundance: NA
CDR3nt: TGTGCCAGCAGTGTCTCGGGACAGGGCTTACAAGCCACCATTTATAATTCACCCCTCCACTTT
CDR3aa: CASSVSGQGLQATIYNSPLHF

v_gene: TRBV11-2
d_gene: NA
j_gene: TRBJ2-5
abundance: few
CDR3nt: TGTGCCAGCAGCTTAGTGTTCAGGGAGACCCAGTACTTC
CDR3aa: CASSLVFRETQYF

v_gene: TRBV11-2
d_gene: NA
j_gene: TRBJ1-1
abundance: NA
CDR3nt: TGTGCCAGCAGCTTGAGCGTAGTAAACACTGAAGCTTTCTTT
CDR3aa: CASSLSVVNTEAFF

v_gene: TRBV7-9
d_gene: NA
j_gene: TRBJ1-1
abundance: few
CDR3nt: TGTGCCAGCGGCAACGGGGATCGAGCTTTCTTT
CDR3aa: CASGNGDRAFF

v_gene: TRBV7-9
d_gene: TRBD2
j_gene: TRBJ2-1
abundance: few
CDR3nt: TGTGCCAGCACTTTTCCGGGTGCGGGGGATTACAATGAGCAGTTCTTC
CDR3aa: CASTFPGAGDYNEQFF

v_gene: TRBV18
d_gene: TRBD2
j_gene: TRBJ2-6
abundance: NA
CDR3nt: TGTGCCAGCAAGCTGGAGCGGGATTCCACTGGGGCCAACGTCCTGACTTTC
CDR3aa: CASKLERDSTGANVLTF

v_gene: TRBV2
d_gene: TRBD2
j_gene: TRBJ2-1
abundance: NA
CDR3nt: TGTGCCAGCAGTTCTGCTCGCGGGAGTCTATCCTCCTACAATGAGCAGTTCTTC
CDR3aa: CASSSARGSLSSYNEQFF

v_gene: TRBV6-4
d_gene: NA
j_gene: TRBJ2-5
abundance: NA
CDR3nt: TGTGCCAGCAGTGCCTTTACAGGGCGTTACGGGCAAGAGACCCAGTACTTC
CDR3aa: CASSAFTGRYGQETQYF

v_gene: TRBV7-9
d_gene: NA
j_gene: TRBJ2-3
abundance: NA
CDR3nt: TGTGCCAGCAGCCAATCGGGGGTGCCGGGGAGCACAGATACGCAGTATTTT
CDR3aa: CASSQSGVPGSTDTQYF

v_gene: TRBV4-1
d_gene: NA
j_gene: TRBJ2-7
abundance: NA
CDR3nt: TGCGCCAGCAGCCAAGGGACGGGGTGGTCCTACGAGCAGTACTTC
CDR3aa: CASSQGTGWSYEQYF

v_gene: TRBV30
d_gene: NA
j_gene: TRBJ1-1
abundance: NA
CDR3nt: TGTGCCTGGAGTGTACGGCAGGGGCGGAACACTGAAGCTTTCTTT
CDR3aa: CAWSVRQGRNTEAFF

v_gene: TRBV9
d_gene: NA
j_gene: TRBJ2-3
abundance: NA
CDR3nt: TGTGCCAGCAGCCCCCAAGGCGGGCATTTTCCAACAGATACGCAGTATTTT
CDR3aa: CASSPQGGHFPTDTQYF

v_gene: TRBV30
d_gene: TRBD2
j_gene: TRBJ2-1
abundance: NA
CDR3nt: TGTGCCTGGAGCTTGACTAGCGAGCAGTTCTTC
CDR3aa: CAWSLTSEQFF

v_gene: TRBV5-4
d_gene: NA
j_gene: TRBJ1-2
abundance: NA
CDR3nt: TGTGCCAGCAGCTCGGACACTGGCTACACCTTC
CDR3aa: CASSSDTGYTF

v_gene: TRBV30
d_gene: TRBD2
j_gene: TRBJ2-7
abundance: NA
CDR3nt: TGTGCCTGGAGTCCCCTAGCGGGAGTTACCTGCGAGCAGTACTTC
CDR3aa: CAWSPLAGVTCEQYF

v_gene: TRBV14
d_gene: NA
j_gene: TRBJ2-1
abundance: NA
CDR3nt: TGTGCCAGCAGCCAAGAGGATGAGGCTTACAATGAGCAGTTCTTC
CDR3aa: CASSQEDEAYNEQFF

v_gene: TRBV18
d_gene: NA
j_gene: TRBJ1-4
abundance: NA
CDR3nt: TGTGCCAGCTCGACCTGGGGGCCGAATGAAAAACTGTTTTTT
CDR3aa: CASSTWGPNEKLFF

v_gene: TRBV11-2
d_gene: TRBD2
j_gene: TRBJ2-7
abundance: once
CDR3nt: TGTGCCAGCAGCTTAGGACTAGCGGGAGTCTACGAGCAGTACTTC
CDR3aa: CASSLGLAGVYEQYF

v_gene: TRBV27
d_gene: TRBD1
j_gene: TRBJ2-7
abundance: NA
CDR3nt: TGTGCCAGCAGGGACAGGTCTCAGCAGTACTTC
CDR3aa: CASRDRSQQYF

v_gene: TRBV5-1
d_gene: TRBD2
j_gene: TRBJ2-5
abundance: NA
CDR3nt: TGCGCCAGCAACAAGGAGGCTAGCGGGAGTCTAGGGACCCAGTACTTC
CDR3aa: CASNKEASGSLGTQYF

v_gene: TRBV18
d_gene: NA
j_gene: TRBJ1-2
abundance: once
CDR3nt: TGTGCCAGCTCACCCTCGACGGGACAAAACTATGGCTACACCTTC
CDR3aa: CASSPSTGQNYGYTF

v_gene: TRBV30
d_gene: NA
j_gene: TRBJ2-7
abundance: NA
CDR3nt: TGTGCCTGGAGTGGAGGAGGGCCTTACGAGCAGTACTTC
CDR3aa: CAWSGGGPYEQYF

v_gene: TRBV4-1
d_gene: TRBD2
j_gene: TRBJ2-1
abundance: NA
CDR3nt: TGCGCCAGCAGCCAAGAGACTAGCGGGGGGTGGCATGAGCAGTTCTTC
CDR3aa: CASSQETSGGWHEQFF

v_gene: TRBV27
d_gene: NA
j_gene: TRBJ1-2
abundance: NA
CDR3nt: TGTGCCAGCAGTTTTTCGCCCGCGGGCTATGGCTACACCTTC
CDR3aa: CASSFSPAGYGYTF

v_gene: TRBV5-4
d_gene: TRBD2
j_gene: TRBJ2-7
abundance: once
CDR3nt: TGTGCCAGCAGCTTGGGCGGGGGGGCTGGGCACGAGCAGTACTTC
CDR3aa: CASSLGGGAGHEQYF

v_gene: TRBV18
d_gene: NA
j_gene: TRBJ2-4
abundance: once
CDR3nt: TGTGCCAGCTCACCAACCCGGGGGGCGAAAAACATTCAGTACTTC
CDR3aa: CASSPTRGAKNIQYF

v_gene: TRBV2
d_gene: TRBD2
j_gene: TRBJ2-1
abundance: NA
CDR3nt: TGTGCCAGCAGTTTTTTAGCGGGGGACCCCTACAATGAGCAGTTCTTC
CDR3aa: CASSFLAGDPYNEQFF

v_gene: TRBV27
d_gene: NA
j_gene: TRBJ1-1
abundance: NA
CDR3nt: TGTGCCAGCAGTTTAGGGGCGACAGGGAACACTGAAGCTTTCTTT
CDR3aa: CASSLGATGNTEAFF

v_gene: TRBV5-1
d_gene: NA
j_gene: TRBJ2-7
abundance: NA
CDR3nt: TGCGCCAGCAGGGACAGTACCTCAAGTTACGAGCAGTACTTC
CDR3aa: CASRDSTSSYEQYF

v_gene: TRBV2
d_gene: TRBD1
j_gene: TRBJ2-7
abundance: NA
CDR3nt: TGTGCCAGCAGCCCCCGGACAGGGGCCGAGCAGTACTTC
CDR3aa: CASSPRTGAEQYF

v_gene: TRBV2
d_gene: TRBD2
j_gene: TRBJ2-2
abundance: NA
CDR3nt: TGTGCCAGCAGTGAGGCCAGCGGGAGGCCCGGGGAGCTGTTTTTT
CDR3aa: CASSEASGRPGELFF

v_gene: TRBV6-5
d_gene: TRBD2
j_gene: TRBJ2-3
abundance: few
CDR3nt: TGTGCCAGCAGTATTACTAGCGGGGGGGCAGATACGCAGTATTTT
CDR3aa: CASSITSGGADTQYF

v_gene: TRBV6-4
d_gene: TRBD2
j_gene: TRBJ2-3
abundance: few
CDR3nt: TGTGCCAGCAGTGACTCTAGCGGGGGAACAGATACGCAGTATTTT
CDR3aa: CASSDSSGGTDTQYF

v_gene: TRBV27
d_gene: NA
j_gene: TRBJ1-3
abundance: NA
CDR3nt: TGTGCCAGCAGTTCAAATTTTGGAAACACCATATATTTT
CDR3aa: CASSSNFGNTIYF

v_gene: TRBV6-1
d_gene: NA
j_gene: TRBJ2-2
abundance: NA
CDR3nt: TGTGCCAGCAGGATCACAGGTGAAGGGACCGGGGAGCTGTTTTTT
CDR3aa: CASRITGEGTGELFF

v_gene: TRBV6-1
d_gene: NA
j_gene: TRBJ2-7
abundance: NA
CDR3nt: TGTGCCAGCAGACCCATCCTTAGCTCCTACGAGCAGTACTTC
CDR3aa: CASRPILSSYEQYF

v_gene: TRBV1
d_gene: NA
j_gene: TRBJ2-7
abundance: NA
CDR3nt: TGCACCAGCAGCATCCACGGGAGGGCCGGTATCTACGAGCAGTACTTC
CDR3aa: CTSSIHGRAGIYEQYF

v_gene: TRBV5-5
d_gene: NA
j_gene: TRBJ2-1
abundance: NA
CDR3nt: TGTGCCAGCAGCGGGTCCGCTAGCTCCTACAATGAGCAGTTCTTC
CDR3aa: CASSGSASSYNEQFF

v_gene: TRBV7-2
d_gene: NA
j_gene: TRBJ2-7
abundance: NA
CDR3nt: TGTGCCAGCAGCTTGACCTCGACAGGGAGGTACTACGAGCAGTACTTC
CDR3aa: CASSLTSTGRYYEQYF

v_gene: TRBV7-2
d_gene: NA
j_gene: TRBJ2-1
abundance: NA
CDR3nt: TGTGCCAGCAGCTTGACTCAGAGCTCCTACAATGAGCAGTTCTTC
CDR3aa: CASSLTQSSYNEQFF

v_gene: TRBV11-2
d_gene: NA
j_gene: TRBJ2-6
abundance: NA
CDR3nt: TGTGCCAGCAGCTTCGGAGGGGCTGGGGCCAACGTCCTGACTTTC
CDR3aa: CASSFGGAGANVLTF

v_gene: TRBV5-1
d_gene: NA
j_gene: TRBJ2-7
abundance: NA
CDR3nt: TGCGCCAGCAGGCTTCTTTCATTGCAGGGGTACGAGCAGTACTTC
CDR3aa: CASRLLSLQGYEQYF